The 7 T cell receptor delta chains given below trace back to one sample, sequenced in a study of gamma-delta T cells after stem cell transplantation. TCRdb reanalyzed the RT-PCR reads using CATT. In the table there are around 500 delta-chain clones, roughly 13% of which are singletons. Sequenced input: gamma-delta T cells. All receptors derive from a human donor. It is not recorded whose cells these are; they may come from a transplant donor.

This clone is labeled medium-sized (0.01 to 0.1%). A far larger clone is just one base off, so this is likely a read error. Other DNA sequences in the same sample also yield this CDR3. The chain joins TRDV1 to TRDJ1; TRDD3 matches 10 bases. V dropped 1 base and J dropped 8; count of bases not matched to a gene: 16. This CDR3 is built from 18 residues. CDR1 and CDR2 from the germline V gene are TSWWSYY and QGS. CDR3 DNA sequence: TGTGCTCTTGGGGAACGCCTTCCTGTCTTACTGGGGGATTCCAAACTCATCTTT. Translation: CALGERLPVLLGDSKLIF.

With respect to this clone: A read error is the likely source, as a far larger clone sits one nucleotide away. Different DNA sequences within this sample yield the same CDR3. The chain is built from TRDV1 and TRDJ3; the match to TRDD3 covers 9 bases. The CDR3 extends over 18 amino acids. Looked up from germline, CDR1 is TSWWSYY and CDR2 is QGS. CDR3 loop: CALGARIGDTPHPRQMFF. In DNA form, the CDR3 reads TGTGCCCTTGGGGCCCGTATAGGGGATACGCCGCATCCCCGACAGATGTTTTTC.

A remark on this clone: TCRdb records a much larger clone's protein for this DNA, with a difference at residue 13 that likely arises from a read error; the protein given is the translation of the DNA. This rearrangement joins TRDV2 to TRDJ1, with 8 positions matching TRDD3. This CDR3 contains 17 residues. Germline CDR1 is GEAIGNYY and CDR2 is EKD. CDR3 loop: CACDTVGDHQYTGKLIF. The CDR3 nucleotides are TGTGCCTGTGACACCGTGGGGGATCACCAGTACACCGGTAAACTCATCTTT.

This clone was observed a handful of times. A far larger clone is one nucleotide away, so this likely arose from a read error. Other nucleotide sequences in the sample specify the same CDR3. The CDR3 spells CACDTVLKALGDTTFIDKLIF. CDR3 DNA sequence: TGTGCCTGCGACACCGTACTCAAAGCACTGGGGGATACGACGTTCATCGATAAACTCATCTTT. J is TRDJ1 and V is TRDV2; 13 bases align to TRDD3. From germline, CDR1 is GEAIGNYY and CDR2 EKD. CDR3 length: 21 residues.

The rearrangement links TRDV2 to TRDJ3; 11 nucleotides match TRDD3. Germline V CDR1 and CDR2: GEAIGNYY, EKD. The CDR3 totals 21 residues. Trimming took 1 base from V and 0 from J; bases not matched to a gene: 10. The CDR3 here is CACDTPWGIPPSSWDTRQMFF. CDR3 sequence (DNA): TGTGCCTGTGACACGCCCTGGGGGATACCACCTAGCTCCTGGGACACCCGACAGATGTTTTTC.

This clone is large in the sample. The CDR3 DNA follows: TGTGCTCTTGGGGGACACCTTCGGTGGGGGCCTTTCTACACCGATAAACTCATCTTT. Protein product: CALGGHLRWGPFYTDKLIF. The V call is TRDV1, the J call TRDJ1; TRDD3 is a possible D gene (6 bases). The ends were cut back, 4 bases at V and 0 bases at J, with 24 bases in the middle. The germline CDR1 and CDR2 sequences are TSWWSYY and QGS. CDR3 length: 19 residues.

The table lists this clone with a few counts. TCRdb pairs this DNA with a much larger clone's protein that differs at residue 13, likely a read error; the protein shown was translated from the DNA. The rearrangement joins TRDV1 to TRDJ1; 9 nucleotides match TRDD2. This CDR3 has 19 amino acids. Germline V gene data show CDR1 as TSWWSYY and CDR2 as QGS. The junction had 15 bases not matched to a gene; V was cut back by 3 bases and J by 1 base. The DNA for the CDR3 is TGTGCTCTTGGGGACTACAGCCTTCCTACGGATTATTGCACCGATAAACTCATCTTT. Encoded protein: CALGDYSLPTDYCTDKLIF.